This T cell receptor (beta chain) was obtained from a study of regulatory T cells in long-lasting Graves disease. This clonotype was seen at least ten times. As yet, its antigen is unknown. The CDR3 is 16 residues long. Germline CDR1 is KGHSH and CDR2 is LQKENI. V dropped 1 base and J dropped 5 bases, with 17 bases sitting between them. Overall study results and limits: Accuracy might have suffered from few samples.

Investigators prepared the TCR beta libraries by applying iRepertoire HTBI primers and Arm-PCR of CDR3 regions. In TCRdb, the multiplex PCR reads were re-called with MiXCR into one record per CDR3 protein. The table shows under 350,000 distinct CDR3 sequences, with around 21% occurring only once. Regarding time point: persistent/refractory GD, antithyroid drugs over 5 years with positive TRAb. The TCR library was made from RNA that had been extracted from PBMCs in TRIzol. This chain links TRBV18 with TRBJ1-2; D is unresolved. The TCR originated in a female donor with Graves disease. The starting material was peripheral blood mononuclear cells (PBMCs), obtained when the disease was refractory, from a patient treated with antithyroid drugs. The CDR3 nucleotides are TGTGCCAGCTCACCACTCCAGGAAGCGACCTCTTATGGCTACACCTTC. Its protein product is CASSPLQEATSYGYTF. The variable domain in full, with the rest retrieved from reference TRBV18 and TRBJ1-2, is NAGVMQNPRHLVRRRGQEARLRCSPMKGHSHVYWYRQLPEEGLKFMVYLQKENIIDESGMPKERFSAEFPKEGPSILRIQQVVRGDSAAYFCASSPLQEATSYGYTFGSGTRLTVV.